This note documents a single T cell receptor beta chain sequence. The data were obtained in a study of shared clonotypes between healthy human individuals. Generated by immunoSEQ multiplex PCR, the TCRdb table keeps only in-frame clones and is missing some. The table shows about 490,000 clones, with over 65% occurring only once. Germline CDR1 reads SGHNT; CDR2 reads YENEEA. The CDR3 contains 14 residues. V was trimmed by 4 bases and J by 8 bases, leaving 15 bases between them. The source is a woman aged 40 to 50 in good health. Some clones in this sample may be carry-over from other donors' samples. What was sequenced was PBMCs. The chain links TRBV11-3 to TRBJ2-4, with D possibly TRBD1 on 7 matching bases. The CDR3 region is CASSSQGRGDIQYF. CDR3 coding DNA: TGTGCCAGCAGCTCCCAGGGCAGGGGGGACATTCAGTACTTC.